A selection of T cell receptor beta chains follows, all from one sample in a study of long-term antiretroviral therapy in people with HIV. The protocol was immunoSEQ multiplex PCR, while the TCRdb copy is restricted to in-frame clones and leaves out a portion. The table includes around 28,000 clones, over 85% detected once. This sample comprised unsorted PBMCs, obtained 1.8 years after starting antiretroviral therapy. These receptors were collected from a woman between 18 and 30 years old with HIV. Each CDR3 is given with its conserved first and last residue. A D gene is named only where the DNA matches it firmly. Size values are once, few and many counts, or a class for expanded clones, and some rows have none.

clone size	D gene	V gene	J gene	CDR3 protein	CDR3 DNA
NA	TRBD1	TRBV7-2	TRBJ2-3	CASSTGTEFNTQYF	TGTGCCAGCAGCACCGGGACAGAGTTCAATACGCAGTATTTT
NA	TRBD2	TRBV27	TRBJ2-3	CASSWTGLAGDGTDTQYF	TGTGCCAGCAGTTGGACGGGACTAGCGGGAGATGGCACAGATACGCAGTATTTT
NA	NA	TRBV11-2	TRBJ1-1	CASSLILEAFF	TGTGCCAGCAGCTTAATTCTGGAAGCTTTCTTT
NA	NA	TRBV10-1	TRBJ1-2	CASSEAEDYGYTF	TGCGCCAGCAGTGAGGCAGAGGACTATGGCTACACCTTC
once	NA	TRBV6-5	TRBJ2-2	CASSYLRDINTGELFF	TGTGCCAGCAGTTACTTGCGGGACATAAACACCGGGGAGCTGTTTTTT
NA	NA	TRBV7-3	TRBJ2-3	CASSSTGLGLTDTQYF	TGTGCCAGCAGTTCGACAGGTCTAGGCCTTACAGATACGCAGTATTTT
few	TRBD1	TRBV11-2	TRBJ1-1	CAGRTGGFGTEAFF	TGTGCCGGCCGGACAGGGGGCTTTGGCACTGAAGCTTTCTTT
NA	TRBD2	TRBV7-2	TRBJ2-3	CASSPESGRRSDTQYF	TGTGCCAGCAGCCCAGAGAGCGGGAGGAGGTCAGATACGCAGTATTTT
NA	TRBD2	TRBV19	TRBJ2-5	CASSTLGMGLAGPTETQYF	TGTGCCAGTAGTACGCTTGGAATGGGACTAGCGGGACCCACAGAGACCCAGTACTTC
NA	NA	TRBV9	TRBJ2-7	CASSIEGYGYEQYF	TGTGCCAGCAGCATAGAGGGTTATGGTTACGAGCAGTACTTC
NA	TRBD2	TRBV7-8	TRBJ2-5	CASSYKTSGEYF	TGTGCCAGCAGTTATAAGACTAGCGGGGAGTACTTC
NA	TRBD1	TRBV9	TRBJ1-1	CASSGQGYTEAFF	TGTGCCAGCAGCGGACAGGGCTACACTGAAGCTTTCTTT
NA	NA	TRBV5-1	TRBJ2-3	CASSLVAGDTDTQYF	TGCGCCAGCAGCTTGGTTGCAGGCGACACAGATACGCAGTATTTT
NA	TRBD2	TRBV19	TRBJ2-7	CASSGSGSFYEQYF	TGTGCCAGTAGTGGTAGCGGGAGCTTCTACGAGCAGTACTTC
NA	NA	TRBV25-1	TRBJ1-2	CASSEYGRPDGYTF	TGTGCCAGCAGTGAATACGGTAGGCCGGATGGCTACACCTTC
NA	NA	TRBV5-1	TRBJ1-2	CASKAYPADYGYTF	TGCGCCAGCAAAGCGTATCCCGCGGACTATGGCTACACCTTC
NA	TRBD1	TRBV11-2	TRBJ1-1	CASSSLGQGMNTEAFF	TGTGCCAGCAGCTCGCTAGGACAGGGGATGAACACTGAAGCTTTCTTT
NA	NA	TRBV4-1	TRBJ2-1	CASSQDRDPYNEQFF	TGCGCCAGCAGCCAAGACCGGGACCCTTACAATGAGCAGTTCTTC
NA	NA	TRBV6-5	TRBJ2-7	CASKGRYFYEQYF	TGTGCCAGCAAGGGCAGATACTTCTACGAGCAGTACTTC
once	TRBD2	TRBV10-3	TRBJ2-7	CAIAGLAYEQYF	TGTGCCATCGCGGGACTAGCCTACGAGCAGTACTTC
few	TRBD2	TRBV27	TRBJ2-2	CASSFASGSDGELFF	TGTGCCAGCAGTTTCGCTAGCGGGAGTGACGGGGAGCTGTTTTTT
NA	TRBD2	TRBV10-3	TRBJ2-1	CAISLPLAGGYNEQFF	TGTGCCATCAGCCTGCCCCTAGCGGGAGGGTACAATGAGCAGTTCTTC
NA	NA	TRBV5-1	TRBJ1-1	CASSLRVSGTEAFF	TGCGCCAGCAGCCTCAGGGTCTCGGGCACTGAAGCTTTCTTT
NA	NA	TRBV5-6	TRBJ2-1	CASSVGDPNEQFF	TGTGCCAGCAGCGTGGGAGACCCCAATGAGCAGTTCTTC
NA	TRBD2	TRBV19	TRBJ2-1	CASSIGLAGGSYNEQFF	TGTGCCAGTAGTATCGGACTAGCGGGAGGAAGCTACAATGAGCAGTTCTTC